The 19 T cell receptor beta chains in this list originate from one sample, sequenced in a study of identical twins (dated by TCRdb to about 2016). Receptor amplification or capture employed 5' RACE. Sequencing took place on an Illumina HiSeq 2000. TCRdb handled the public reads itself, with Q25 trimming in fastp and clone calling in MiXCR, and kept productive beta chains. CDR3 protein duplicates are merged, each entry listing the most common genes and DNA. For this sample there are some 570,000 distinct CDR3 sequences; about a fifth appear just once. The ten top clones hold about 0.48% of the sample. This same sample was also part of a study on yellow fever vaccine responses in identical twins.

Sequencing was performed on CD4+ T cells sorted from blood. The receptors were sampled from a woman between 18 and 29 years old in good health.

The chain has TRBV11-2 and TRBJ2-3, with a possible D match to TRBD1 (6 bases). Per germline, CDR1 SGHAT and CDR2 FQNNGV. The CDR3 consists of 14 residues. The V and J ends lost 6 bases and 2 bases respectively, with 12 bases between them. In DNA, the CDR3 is TGTGCCAGCAGACAGACAGGATACACAGATACGCAGTATTTT. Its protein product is CASRQTGYTDTQYF.

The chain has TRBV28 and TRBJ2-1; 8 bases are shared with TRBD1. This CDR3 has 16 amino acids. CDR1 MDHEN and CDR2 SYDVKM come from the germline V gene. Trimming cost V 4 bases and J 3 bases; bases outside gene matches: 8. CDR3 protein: CASSSTTGAGYNEQFF. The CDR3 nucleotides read TGTGCCAGCAGTTCGACGACAGGGGCGGGCTACAATGAGCAGTTCTTC.

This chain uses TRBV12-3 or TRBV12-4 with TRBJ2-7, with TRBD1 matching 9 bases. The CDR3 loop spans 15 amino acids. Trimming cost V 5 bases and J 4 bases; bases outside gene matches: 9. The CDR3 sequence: CASSESDRGAYEQYF. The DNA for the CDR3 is TGTGCCAGCAGTGAGTCGGACAGGGGCGCTTACGAGCAGTACTTC.

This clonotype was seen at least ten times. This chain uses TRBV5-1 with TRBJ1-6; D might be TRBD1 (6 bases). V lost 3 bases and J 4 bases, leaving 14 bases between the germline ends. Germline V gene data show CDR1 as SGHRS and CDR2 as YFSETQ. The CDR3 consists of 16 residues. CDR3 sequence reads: CASSSTGTTYNSPLHF. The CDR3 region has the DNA TGCGCCAGCAGCTCAACCGGGACAACATATAATTCACCCCTCCACTTT.

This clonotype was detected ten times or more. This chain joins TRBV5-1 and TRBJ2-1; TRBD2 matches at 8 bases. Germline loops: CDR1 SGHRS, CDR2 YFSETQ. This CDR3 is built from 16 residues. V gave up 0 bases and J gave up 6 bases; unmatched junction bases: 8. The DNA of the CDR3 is TGCGCCAGCAGCTTGGTTACGGGAGGGGCCTTCAATGAGCAGTTCTTC. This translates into CASSLVTGGAFNEQFF. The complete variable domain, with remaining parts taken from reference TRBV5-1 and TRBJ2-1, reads KAGVTQTPRYLIKTRGQQVTLSCSPISGHRSVSWYQQTPGQGLQFLFEYFSETQRNKGNFPGRFSGRQFSNSRSEMNVSTLELGDSALYLCASSLVTGGAFNEQFFGPGTRLTVL.

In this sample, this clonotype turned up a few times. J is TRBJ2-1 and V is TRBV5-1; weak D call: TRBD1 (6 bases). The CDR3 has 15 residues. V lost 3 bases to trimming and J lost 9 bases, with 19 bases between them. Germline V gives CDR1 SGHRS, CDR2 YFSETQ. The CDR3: CASSSEPRQAREQFF. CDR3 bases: TGCGCCAGCAGCTCCGAACCCCGACAGGCACGTGAGCAGTTCTTC.

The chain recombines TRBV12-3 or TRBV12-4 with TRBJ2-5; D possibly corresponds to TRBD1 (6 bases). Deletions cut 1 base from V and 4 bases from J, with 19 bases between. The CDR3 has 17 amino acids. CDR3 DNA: TGTGCCAGCAGTTTAGGGTCCGGCAGGGGAGTCCCAGAGACCCAGTACTTC. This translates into CASSLGSGRGVPETQYF.

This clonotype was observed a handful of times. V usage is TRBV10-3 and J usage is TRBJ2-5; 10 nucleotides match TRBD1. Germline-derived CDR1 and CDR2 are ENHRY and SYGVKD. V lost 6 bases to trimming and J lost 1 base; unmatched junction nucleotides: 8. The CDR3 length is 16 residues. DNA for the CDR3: TGTGCCATCAGCGGGGGACAGGGGACCTCCCAAGAGACCCAGTACTTC. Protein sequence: CAISGGQGTSQETQYF.

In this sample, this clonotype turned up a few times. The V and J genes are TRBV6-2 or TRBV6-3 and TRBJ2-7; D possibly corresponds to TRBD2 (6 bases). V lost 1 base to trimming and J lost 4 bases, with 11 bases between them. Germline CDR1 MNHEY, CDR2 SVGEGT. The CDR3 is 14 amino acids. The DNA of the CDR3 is TGTGCCAGCAGTTACTTGGCGGGAAGTTACGAGCAGTACTTC. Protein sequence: CASSYLAGSYEQYF.

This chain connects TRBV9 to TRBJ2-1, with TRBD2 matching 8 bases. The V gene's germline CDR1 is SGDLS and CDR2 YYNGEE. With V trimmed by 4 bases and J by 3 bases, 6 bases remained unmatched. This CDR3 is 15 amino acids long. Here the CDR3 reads CASSPMSGSYNEQFF. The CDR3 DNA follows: TGTGCCAGCAGCCCAATGAGCGGGAGCTACAATGAGCAGTTCTTC.

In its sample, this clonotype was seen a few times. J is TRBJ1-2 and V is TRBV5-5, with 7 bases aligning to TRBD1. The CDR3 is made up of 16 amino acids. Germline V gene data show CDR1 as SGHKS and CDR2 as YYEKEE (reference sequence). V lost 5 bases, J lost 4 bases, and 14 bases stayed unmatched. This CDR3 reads CASSSEFRGYSYGYTF. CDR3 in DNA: TGTGCCAGCAGTTCCGAATTCAGGGGGTATAGCTATGGCTACACCTTC.

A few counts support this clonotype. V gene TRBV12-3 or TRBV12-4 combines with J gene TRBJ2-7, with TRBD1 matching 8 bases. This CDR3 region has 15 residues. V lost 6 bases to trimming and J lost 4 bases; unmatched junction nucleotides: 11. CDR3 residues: CASRRRGPKLYEQYV. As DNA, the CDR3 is TGTGCCAGCAGACGCAGGGGGCCCAAACTTTACGAGCAGTACGTC.

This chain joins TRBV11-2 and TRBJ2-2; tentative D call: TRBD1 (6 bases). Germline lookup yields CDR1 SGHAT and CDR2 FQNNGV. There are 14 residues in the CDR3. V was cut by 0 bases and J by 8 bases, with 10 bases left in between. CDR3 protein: CASSLEDRRGELFF. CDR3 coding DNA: TGTGCCAGCAGCTTAGAAGACAGGCGGGGGGAGCTGTTTTTT.

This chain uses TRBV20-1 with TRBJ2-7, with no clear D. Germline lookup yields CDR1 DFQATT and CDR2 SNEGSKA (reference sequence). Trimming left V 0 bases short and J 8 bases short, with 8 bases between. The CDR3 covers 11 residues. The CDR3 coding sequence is TGCAGTGCTAGAGAATCTCAAAAGCAGTACTTC. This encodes CSARESQKQYF.

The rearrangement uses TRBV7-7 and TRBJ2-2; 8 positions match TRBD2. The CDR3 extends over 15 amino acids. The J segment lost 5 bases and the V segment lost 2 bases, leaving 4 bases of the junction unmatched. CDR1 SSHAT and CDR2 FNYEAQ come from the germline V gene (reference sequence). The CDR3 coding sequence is TGTGCCAGCAGCTTAAGTAGCGGGGCTACCGGGGAGCTGTTTTTT. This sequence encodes CASSLSSGATGELFF.

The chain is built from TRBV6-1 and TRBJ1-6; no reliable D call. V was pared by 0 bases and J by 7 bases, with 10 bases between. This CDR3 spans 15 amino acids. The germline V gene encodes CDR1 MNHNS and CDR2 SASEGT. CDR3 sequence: CASSEAPGMNSPLHF. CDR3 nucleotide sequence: TGTGCCAGCAGTGAAGCGCCCGGGATGAATTCACCCCTCCACTTT.

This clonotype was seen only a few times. This CDR3 reads CASRRPAANYGYTF. CDR3 bases: TGTGCCAGCAGGCGGCCCGCGGCTAACTATGGCTACACCTTC. The chain employs TRBV6-1 and TRBJ1-2, with no clear D. CDR1 and CDR2 (germline): MNHNS, SASEGT. The CDR3 extends over 14 amino acids. V shed 6 bases and J shed 0 bases, with 11 bases lying between them.

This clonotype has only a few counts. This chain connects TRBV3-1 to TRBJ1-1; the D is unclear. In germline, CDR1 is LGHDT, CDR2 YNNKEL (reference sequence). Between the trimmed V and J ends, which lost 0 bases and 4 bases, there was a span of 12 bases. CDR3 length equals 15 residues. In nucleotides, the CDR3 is TGTGCCAGCAGCCAAGACCAACGGGCAGGCACTGAAGCTTTCTTT. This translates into CASSQDQRAGTEAFF.

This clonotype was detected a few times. The CDR3 DNA reads TGTGCCATCAGTGATATTAGCGGGGGCCGACCCCAAGAGACCCAGTACTTC. It yields the protein CAISDISGGRPQETQYF. The rearrangement uses TRBV10-3 and TRBJ2-5; 9 nucleotides line up with TRBD2. V trimming: 3 bases; J trimming: 1 base; junction bases outside the gene matches: 9. CDR1 is ENHRY and CDR2 is SYGVKD in the germline V gene. The CDR3 is made up of 17 amino acids.